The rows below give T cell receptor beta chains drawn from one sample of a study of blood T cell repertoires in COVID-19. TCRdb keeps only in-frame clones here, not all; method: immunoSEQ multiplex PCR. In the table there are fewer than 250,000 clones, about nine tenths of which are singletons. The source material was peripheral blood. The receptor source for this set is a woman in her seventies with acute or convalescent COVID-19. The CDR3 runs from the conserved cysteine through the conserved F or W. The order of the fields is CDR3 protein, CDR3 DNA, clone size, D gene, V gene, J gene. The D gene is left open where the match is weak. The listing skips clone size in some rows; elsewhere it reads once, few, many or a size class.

cdr3_aa: CASSSPTGMGNIQYF; cdr3_nt: TGTGCCAGCAGTTCTCCCACAGGGATGGGAAACATTCAGTACTTC; clone_size: once; d_call: -; v_call: TRBV6-5; j_call: TRBJ2-4
cdr3_aa: CATRETEAFF; cdr3_nt: TGTGCCACCCGGGAGACTGAAGCTTTCTTT; clone_size: few; d_call: -; v_call: TRBV28; j_call: TRBJ1-1
cdr3_aa: CASSPRLRGFSYNSPLHF; cdr3_nt: TGTGCCAGCAGTCCTAGGCTTAGGGGTTTCTCCTATAATTCACCCCTCCACTTT; clone_size: -; d_call: -; v_call: TRBV27; j_call: TRBJ1-6
cdr3_aa: CAISSTGSFRDGYTF; cdr3_nt: TGTGCCATCAGTAGTACAGGGAGCTTTAGGGATGGCTACACCTTC; clone_size: -; d_call: -; v_call: TRBV10-3; j_call: TRBJ1-2
cdr3_aa: CASSPEGRGEKLFF; cdr3_nt: TGTGCCAGCTCACCGGAAGGGAGGGGTGAAAAACTGTTTTTT; clone_size: -; d_call: -; v_call: TRBV18; j_call: TRBJ1-4
cdr3_aa: CAIRDTDNYGYTF; cdr3_nt: TGTGCCATCAGAGACACGGATAACTATGGCTACACCTTC; clone_size: -; d_call: -; v_call: TRBV10-3; j_call: TRBJ1-2
cdr3_aa: CASSVSGTGGYEQYF; cdr3_nt: TGTGCCAGCAGCGTATCCGGGACAGGGGGCTACGAGCAGTACTTC; clone_size: -; d_call: TRBD1; v_call: TRBV7-8; j_call: TRBJ2-7
cdr3_aa: CASSSGISNQPQHF; cdr3_nt: TGTGCCAGCAGTTCAGGGATCAGCAATCAGCCCCAGCATTTT; clone_size: few; d_call: -; v_call: TRBV28; j_call: TRBJ1-5
cdr3_aa: CASMNGVSGRVAFF; cdr3_nt: TGTGCCAGCATGAATGGGGTTAGCGGGAGGGTTGCGTTCTTC; clone_size: few; d_call: TRBD2; v_call: TRBV7-9; j_call: TRBJ2-1
cdr3_aa: CASSAGVASTDTQYF; cdr3_nt: TGCGCCAGCAGCGCGGGGGTTGCTAGCACAGATACGCAGTATTTT; clone_size: -; d_call: TRBD2; v_call: TRBV5-1; j_call: TRBJ2-3